The 25 T cell receptor beta chains listed next were all sequenced from one sample in a study of cytomegalovirus exposure and HLA in healthy donors. It was with 60 Vbeta and 13 Jbeta primers that the PCR ran. Using immunoSEQ multiplex PCR, the repertoire was profiled, and TCRdb retains in-frame clones only, with some absent. The sample has 95,000 to 100,000 clones; around 73% are singletons. Sequenced material: PBMCs. The receptors stem from a man aged 35 to 55 in good health and CMV-seronegative.

V gene TRBV28 combines with J gene TRBJ2-4, with 9 bases aligning to TRBD2. Germline CDR1 is MDHEN and CDR2 is SYDVKM. This CDR3 contains 13 residues. The J segment lost 13 bases and the V segment lost 6 bases, leaving 10 bases of the junction unmatched. CDR3: CASSIQSRGGQYF. The CDR3 nucleotides are TGTGCCAGCAGCATACAATCGCGGGGGGGACAGTACTTC.

This chain uses TRBV7-8 with TRBJ2-7; D uncertain. This CDR3 is built from 15 residues. CDR1 is SGHVS and CDR2 is FQNEAQ in the germline V gene. V was pared by 2 bases and J by 0 bases, with 11 bases between. The CDR3 is CASSLKRTNSYEQYF. CDR3 coding DNA: TGTGCCAGCAGCTTAAAAAGAACTAACTCCTACGAGCAGTACTTC. Together with reference TRBV7-8 and TRBJ2-7, the CDR3 gives the full variable domain: GAGVSQSPRYKVAKRGQDVALRCDPISGHVSLFWYQQALGQGPEFLTYFQNEAQLDKSGLPSDRFFAERPEGSVSTLKIQRTQQEDSAVYLCASSLKRTNSYEQYFGPGTRLTVT.

The chain combines TRBV6-5 with TRBJ1-2; D call uncertain. CDR3 size: 11 residues. Germline V gene sequence: CDR1 MNHEY, CDR2 SVGAGI. V lost 6 bases, J lost 3 bases, and 5 bases lay in between. The CDR3 sequence is CASRSDYGYTF. The DNA for the CDR3 is TGTGCCAGCAGATCCGACTATGGCTACACCTTC.

This chain links TRBV10-1 with TRBJ1-1; 7 positions match TRBD1. CDR1 is WNHNN, CDR2 SYGVQD, per germline (reference sequence). CDR3 length equals 14 residues. Trimming took 8 bases from V and 2 from J; bases not matched to a gene: 8. The CDR3 nucleotides are TGCGCCAGCGCCAGTCAGGGGGGCAACACTGAAGCTTTCTTT. The encoded protein is CASASQGGNTEAFF.

This clone was observed a single time. The rearrangement uses TRBV6-1 and TRBJ1-2; the match to TRBD1 covers 8 bases. J was trimmed by 3 bases and V by 7 bases; bases with no gene match: 4. Germline-derived CDR1 and CDR2 are MNHNS and SASEGT. The CDR3 sequence is 13 residues long. The CDR3 loop is CASTDRDDYGYTF. CDR3 DNA: TGTGCCAGCACGGACAGGGATGACTATGGCTACACCTTC.

DNA of the CDR3: TGTGCCAGTAGTATTGACCCCGGGACAGGGGGCCATACGCAGTATTTT. Amino acid sequence: CASSIDPGTGGHTQYF. The genes are TRBV19 and TRBJ2-3, with TRBD1 identical over 12 bases. This CDR3 has 16 amino acids. J gave up 7 bases and V 3 bases, and 8 bases lay outside the gene matches. Germline V lookup: CDR1 LNHDA, CDR2 SQIVND (reference sequence). The full variable domain, completed using reference TRBV19 and TRBJ2-3, is DGGITQSPKYLFRKEGQNVTLSCEQNLNHDAMYWYRQDPGQGLRLIYYSQIVNDFQKGDIAEGYSVSREKKESFPLTVTSAQKNPTAFYLCASSIDPGTGGHTQYFGPGTRLTVL.

This clone has only a few counts. This chain joins TRBV6-6 and TRBJ2-2, with D hard to call. The CDR3 has 14 residues. V lost 6 bases and J 1 base, leaving 9 bases between the germline ends. Germline CDR1 reads MNHNY; CDR2 reads SVGAGI (reference sequence). The CDR3 region is CASRNQQNTGELFF. In nucleotides, the CDR3 is TGTGCCAGCAGAAACCAACAGAACACCGGGGAGCTGTTTTTT.

The CDR3 nucleotides read TGTGCTAGTGGTTTGGTAGTAGGGACAGGGGGCCACACTGAAGCTTTCTTT. Amino acids: CASGLVVGTGGHTEAFF. The chain couples TRBV12-5 to TRBJ1-1; the match to TRBD1 covers 12 bases. The V gene's germline CDR1 is LGHNT and CDR2 FRNRAP. The CDR3 contains 17 residues. V shed 0 bases and J 3 bases; nucleotides not matched to a gene: 5.

This chain joins TRBV5-1 and TRBJ2-2; 9 nucleotides align to TRBD1. The CDR3 consists of 15 residues. Germline loops: CDR1 SGHRS, CDR2 YFSETQ. The V and J ends lost 4 bases and 3 bases, in that order; junction bases with no gene match: 4. This CDR3 reads CASSLRTGDTGELFF. CDR3 sequence (DNA): TGCGCCAGCAGCCTAAGGACAGGGGACACCGGGGAGCTGTTTTTT.

This chain connects TRBV19 to TRBJ2-6; 9 positions match TRBD1. The CDR3 is 17 amino acids. J gave up 4 bases and V 4 bases, and 8 bases lay outside the gene matches. Germline V gives CDR1 LNHDA, CDR2 SQIVND (reference sequence). CDR3 residues: CASSTTYRGRGANVLTF. For the CDR3, the DNA is TGTGCCAGTAGTACGACCTACAGGGGGCGAGGGGCCAACGTCCTGACTTTC.

This clone was counted only a few times. The V and J genes are TRBV30 and TRBJ2-7, with 8 bases lining up with TRBD1. Germline-derived CDR1 and CDR2 are GTSNPN and SVGIG (reference sequence). Trimming took 5 bases from V and 0 from J; bases not matched to a gene: 3. The CDR3 totals 13 residues. The CDR3 sequence: CAWGQGLSYEQYF. The CDR3 DNA reads as TGTGCCTGGGGACAGGGCCTCTCCTACGAGCAGTACTTC. The complete variable domain, with remaining parts taken from reference TRBV30 and TRBJ2-7, reads SQTIHQWPATLVQPVGSPLSLECTVEGTSNPNLYWYRQAAGRGLQLLFYSVGIGQISSEVPQNLSASRPQDRQFILSSKKLLLSDSGFYLCAWGQGLSYEQYFGPGTRLTVT.

This chain uses TRBV27 with TRBJ2-5; 10 bases are a match to TRBD2. The CDR3 runs to 15 residues. V trimming: 3 bases; J trimming: 6 bases; junction bases outside the gene matches: 7. Germline V CDR1 and CDR2: MNHEY, SMNVEV (reference sequence). CDR3 residues: CASSLGTSGAQTQYF. The CDR3 nucleotides are TGTGCCAGCAGTTTGGGAACTAGCGGGGCGCAGACCCAGTACTTC.

The CDR3 DNA reads TGTGCCAGCAGTTCCGACCCGACAGGGGGCAATCAGCCCCAGCATTTT. Protein: CASSSDPTGGNQPQHF. The chain is built from TRBV28 and TRBJ1-5; 8 bases map to TRBD1. This CDR3 is built from 16 residues. Trimming removed 4 bases from V and 2 bases from J; junction bases left unmatched: 7. Germline assignment: CDR1 MDHEN and CDR2 SYDVKM. Supplemented by reference TRBV28 and TRBJ1-5, the full variable domain reads DVKVTQSSRYLVKRTGEKVFLECVQDMDHENMFWYRQDPGLGLRLIYFSYDVKMKEKGDIPEGYSVSREKKERFSLILESASTNQTSMYLCASSSDPTGGNQPQHFGDGTRLSIL.

The V gene is TRBV19, the J gene TRBJ1-2, with a weak D call TRBD1 (6 bases). Germline V gives CDR1 LNHDA, CDR2 SQIVND (reference sequence). The germline V and J ends were trimmed by 5 bases and 13 bases, with 20 bases remaining between them. This CDR3 contains 13 residues. CDR3 in amino acids: CASSPGEGLRGTF. CDR3 DNA: TGTGCCAGTAGTCCAGGGGAGGGCCTTCGGGGCACCTTC.

This chain joins TRBV5-8 and TRBJ1-4; D uncertain. In germline, CDR1 is SGHTS, CDR2 YDEGEE. V gave up 0 bases and J gave up 7 bases, with 10 bases separating them. This CDR3 comprises 14 residues. In DNA, the CDR3 is TGTGCCAGCAGCTTGGGAGGCGGGAGTGAAAAACTGTTTTTT. Translation: CASSLGGGSEKLFF. Based on the CDR3 plus reference TRBV5-8 and TRBJ1-4, the full variable domain is EAGVTQSPTHLIKTRGQQATLRCSPISGHTSVYWYQQALGLGLQFLLWYDEGEERNRGNFPPRFSGRQFPNYSSELNVNALELEDSALYLCASSLGGGSEKLFFGSGTQLSVL.

V gene TRBV19 combines with J gene TRBJ2-2; D is unclear. This CDR3 spans 14 amino acids. Germline loops: CDR1 LNHDA, CDR2 SQIVND (reference sequence). V shed 3 bases and J shed 6 bases, with 11 bases lying between them. CDR3 residues: CASSIPTISGELFF. CDR3 coding DNA: TGTGCCAGTAGTATCCCTACTATCTCCGGGGAGCTGTTTTTT.

The chain recombines TRBV9 with TRBJ2-5; TRBD2 matches 9 bases. This CDR3 comprises 17 residues. The ends lost 4 bases at V and 4 bases at J; junction bases unmatched: 14. Germline V lookup: CDR1 SGDLS, CDR2 YYNGEE. The CDR3 protein is CASSSSGGAGGRETQYF. In DNA form, the CDR3 reads TGTGCCAGCAGCTCCTCCGGGGGAGCGGGGGGACGAGAGACCCAGTACTTC.

This rearrangement joins TRBV19 to TRBJ1-2, with 7 bases that match TRBD1. The CDR3 contains 14 residues. CDR1 LNHDA and CDR2 SQIVND come from the germline V gene (reference sequence). After removal of 8 bases from V and 0 bases from J, the junction contained 6 bases not matched to a gene. The CDR3 here is CASVPGQSNYGYTF. The DNA of the CDR3 is TGTGCCAGTGTTCCGGGACAGTCTAACTATGGCTACACCTTC.

This clone was seen once. V is TRBV30 and J is TRBJ2-7; 9 bases align to TRBD1. Trimming cost V 3 bases and J 3 bases; bases outside gene matches: 12. The CDR3 contains 16 residues. Germline V CDR1 and CDR2: GTSNPN, SVGIG (reference sequence). CDR3 coding DNA: TGTGCCTGGAGGAAACCGGGACAGGGATCTGTCTACGAGCAGTACTTC. Amino acids: CAWRKPGQGSVYEQYF.

This clone was seen a single time. The chain recombines TRBV5-5 with TRBJ2-7; 10 bases are shared with TRBD2. This CDR3 contains 14 residues. V lost 5 bases and J lost 1; bases outside the gene matches: 3. Germline values: CDR1 SGHKS, CDR2 YYEKEE (reference sequence). For the CDR3, the DNA is TGTGCCAGCAGTCGGACTAGCGGATCCTACGAGCAGTACTTC. This translates into CASSRTSGSYEQYF.

This chain connects TRBV2 to TRBJ1-5; TRBD1 aligns across 8 bases. CDR1 SNHLY and CDR2 FYNNEI come from the germline V gene. Losses at the gene ends were 8 bases for V and 3 bases for J; bases not matched to a gene: 6. The CDR3 loop spans 14 amino acids. DNA of the CDR3: TGTGCCAGCTGGACAGGGCTGCTCAATCAGCCCCAGCATTTT. Protein product: CASWTGLLNQPQHF.

V gene TRBV5-4 combines with J gene TRBJ2-5; unclear D gene. Trimming shortened V by 0 bases and J by 2 bases, and 5 bases separated the two germline ends. Germline V gene sequence: CDR1 SGHNT, CDR2 YYREEE (reference sequence). CDR3 size: 13 residues. DNA of the CDR3: TGTGCCAGCAGCTTGGTTCCTCAAGAGACCCAGTACTTC. Encoded protein: CASSLVPQETQYF.

The J gene is TRBJ2-7, the V gene TRBV6-5; D is uncertain. The CDR3 loop spans 13 amino acids. Germline CDR1 reads MNHEY; CDR2 reads SVGAGI. Trimming cost V 7 bases and J 2 bases, with 12 bases left between them. In nucleotides, the CDR3 is TGTGCCAGCACCTACGGCGGAGCCTACGAGCAGTACTTC. Its translation is CASTYGGAYEQYF.

The table lists this clone with a count of one. J is TRBJ2-3 and V is TRBV18, with TRBD1 identical over 7 bases. The CDR3 has 14 residues. The germline CDR1 and CDR2 sequences are KGHSH and LQKENI. V was pared by 4 bases and J by 5 bases, with 6 bases of the junction left unmatched. The CDR3 protein is CASSRDRDGDTQYF. DNA for the CDR3: TGTGCCAGCTCACGAGACAGGGATGGAGATACGCAGTATTTT.

The genes are TRBV19 and TRBJ1-4; D unresolved. The CDR3 is 15 amino acids. CDR1 is LNHDA, CDR2 SQIVND, per germline (reference sequence). Between the trimmed V and J ends, which lost 0 bases and 8 bases, there was a span of 13 bases. In DNA form, the CDR3 reads TGTGCCAGTAGTATAGATTCCGGGAGCGGCGAAAAACTGTTTTTT. It codes for CASSIDSGSGEKLFF.